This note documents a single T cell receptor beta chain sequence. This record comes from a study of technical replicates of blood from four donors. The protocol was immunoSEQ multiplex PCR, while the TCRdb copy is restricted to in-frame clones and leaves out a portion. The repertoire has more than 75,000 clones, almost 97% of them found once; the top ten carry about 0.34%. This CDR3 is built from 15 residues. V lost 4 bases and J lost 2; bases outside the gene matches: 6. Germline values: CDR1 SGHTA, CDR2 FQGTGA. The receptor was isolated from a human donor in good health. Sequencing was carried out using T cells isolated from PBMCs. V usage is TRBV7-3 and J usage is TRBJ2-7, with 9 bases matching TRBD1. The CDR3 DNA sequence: TGTGCCAGCAGCTCTTCAGGGACAGGGACCTACGAGCAGTACTTC. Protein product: CASSSSGTGTYEQYF.